The 31 T cell receptor beta chains presented below share a single source sample, sequenced in a study of T cell responses to AZD1222 COVID-19 vaccine. The assay was immunoSEQ multiplex PCR, and TCRdb's table has in-frame clones only and misses some. Here the sample spans 120,000 to 150,000 clones, roughly 88% being singletons. The sample in question was peripheral blood, obtained 28 days after the second AZD1222 dose. Receptors were obtained from an adult who received the AZD1222 COVID-19 vaccine.

This clone was observed a single time. The chain uses TRBV11-1 and TRBJ1-1; no reliable D call. CDR3 length: 14 residues. Germline CDR1 reads SGHAT; CDR2 reads FQDESV (reference sequence). With 5 bases removed from V and 5 bases from J, the gap between germline ends came to 15 bases. CDR3 DNA: TGTGCCAGCAGCGCCCCCAGAATGGAAACTGAAGCTTTCTTT. Amino acid sequence: CASSAPRMETEAFF.

V usage is TRBV23-1 and J usage is TRBJ1-5; D remains unclear. TRBV23-1 is sorted into the ORF group, with uncertain function. This CDR3 region has 16 residues. The V end lost 4 bases, the J end lost 3 bases, and 16 bases lay between the germline ends. This CDR3 is CASSPLSDGYNQPQHF. Here the CDR3 DNA reads TGCGCCAGCAGTCCCCTGAGCGACGGTTACAATCAGCCCCAGCATTTT.

This clone was seen only once. This chain connects TRBV19 to TRBJ1-5; 10 bases agree with TRBD1. CDR1 LNHDA and CDR2 SQIVND come from the germline V gene (reference sequence). The CDR3 spans 19 residues. With 8 bases clipped from V and 7 bases from J, the junction kept 23 bases outside the gene matches. CDR3 in DNA: TGTGCCAGTGCCCCTGTAGGTGACAGGGGGCGCCAAACAGGGCAGCCCCAGCATTTT. This encodes CASAPVGDRGRQTGQPQHF.

The chain links TRBV29-1 to TRBJ2-2, with D tentatively TRBD1 (5 bases). V was pared by 6 bases and J by 1 base, with 15 bases between. CDR1 and CDR2 from the germline V gene are SQVTM and ANQGSEA. CDR3 length: 15 residues. The CDR3 is CSVAPSQGNTGELFF. In DNA form, the CDR3 reads TGCAGCGTCGCCCCTTCCCAGGGGAACACCGGGGAGCTGTTTTTT.

DNA of the CDR3: TGTGCCAGCAGCTCAAGGGGATCTGGGGCCAACGTCCTGACTTTC. Translating gives CASSSRGSGANVLTF. The rearrangement joins TRBV7-9 to TRBJ2-6; possible D gene TRBD1, 5 bases. This CDR3 spans 15 amino acids. The germline V gene encodes CDR1 SEHNR and CDR2 FQNEAQ (reference sequence). V lost 4 bases, J lost 1 base, and 8 bases lay in between.

This chain uses TRBV2 with TRBJ2-7, with 11 positions matching TRBD1. The CDR3 consists of 14 residues. Germline assignment: CDR1 SNHLY and CDR2 FYNNEI. V lost 4 bases to trimming and J lost 4 bases; unmatched junction nucleotides: 3. CDR3 protein: CASSADRGRYEQYF. CDR3 nucleotide sequence: TGTGCCAGCAGTGCGGACAGGGGGCGGTACGAGCAGTACTTC.

The chain is built from TRBV2 and TRBJ1-3; a weak D match, TRBD1 (5 bases). V dropped 3 bases and J dropped 1 base, with 13 bases sitting between them. This CDR3 has 16 amino acids. CDR1 and CDR2 from the germline V gene are SNHLY and FYNNEI. In DNA form, the CDR3 reads TGTGCCAGCAGTGATTATTTAGGGGCATCTGGAAACACCATATATTTT. Its translation is CASSDYLGASGNTIYF.

The chain combines TRBV7-6 with TRBJ2-1; 8 positions match TRBD2. The ends lost 5 bases at V and 9 bases at J; junction bases unmatched: 18. Germline CDR1 SGHVS, CDR2 FNYEAQ. This CDR3 spans 17 amino acids. CDR3 sequence (DNA): TGTGCCAGCAGCCGTTACCCCCCCGGGAGGGAGTCCAGTGAGCAGTTCTTC. Translated: CASSRYPPGRESSEQFF.

This clone is a singleton in its sample. The V and J genes are TRBV20-1 and TRBJ1-3; maybe TRBD1 (5 bases). The germline CDR1 and CDR2 sequences are DFQATT and SNEGSKA (reference sequence). The CDR3 has 17 residues. Trimming took 3 bases from V and 1 from J, leaving 19 bases between them. The CDR3 DNA reads as TGCAGTGCTAGTTCGGTGGAGGGGATTTGGTCTGGAAACACCATATATTTT. Translating it yields CSASSVEGIWSGNTIYF.

This clone was recorded only once. This sequence joins TRBV13 and TRBJ2-2; D is uncertain. The CDR3 has 12 residues. V was shortened by 2 bases and J by 4 bases, with 2 bases between the two germline ends. The germline CDR1 and CDR2 sequences are PRHDT and FYEKMQ (reference sequence). In DNA form, the CDR3 reads TGTGCCAGCAGCTTATTCACCGGGGAGCTGTTTTTT. Its protein is CASSLFTGELFF.

This rearrangement joins TRBV7-6 to TRBJ1-3, with D unclear. V lost 0 bases to trimming and J lost 0 bases, with 6 bases between them. Germline V CDR1 and CDR2: SGHVS, FNYEAQ. The CDR3 is 15 amino acids. CDR3 DNA: TGTGCCAGCAGCTTAGCGCGTCCCTCTGGAAACACCATATATTTT. Its translation is CASSLARPSGNTIYF.

The J gene is TRBJ2-5, the V gene TRBV18, with 7 bases lining up with TRBD2. This CDR3 has 16 residues. Germline loops: CDR1 KGHSH, CDR2 LQKENI. The V segment lost 3 bases and the J segment 1 base; nucleotides outside the gene matches: 8. The CDR3 loop is CASSPPGGRSQETQYF. As DNA, the CDR3 is TGTGCCAGCTCACCGCCGGGGGGAAGGTCCCAAGAGACCCAGTACTTC.

The genes are TRBV18 and TRBJ1-1, with D unclear. Germline V gene data show CDR1 as KGHSH and CDR2 as LQKENI. CDR3 length equals 14 residues. The V end was cut by 3 bases, the J end by 7 bases, with 15 bases between. The CDR3 nucleotides read TGTGCCAGCTCACCTGGAAGTGGCCACCTTGAAGCTTTCTTT. It translates to CASSPGSGHLEAFF.

This CDR3 is CASSWVEQVNYGYTF. The CDR3 nucleotides read TGTGCCAGCAGCTGGGTCGAGCAGGTGAACTATGGCTACACCTTC. V is TRBV7-9 and J is TRBJ1-2; D is undetermined. V gave up 4 bases and J gave up 2 bases, with 14 bases separating them. This CDR3 has 15 amino acids. Germline V lookup: CDR1 SEHNR, CDR2 FQNEAQ (reference sequence).

This sequence joins TRBV18 and TRBJ1-1; 8 positions agree with TRBD1. Germline V CDR1 and CDR2: KGHSH, LQKENI. The CDR3 contains 15 residues. Losses at the gene ends were 2 bases for V and 1 base for J; bases not matched to a gene: 3. The CDR3 coding sequence is TGTGCCAGCTCACCAATCGGGACAGGGAACACTGAAGCTTTCTTT. The encoded protein is CASSPIGTGNTEAFF.

CDR3: CASSASGGSYEQYF. For the CDR3, the DNA is TGCGCCAGCAGTGCTAGCGGGGGGTCCTACGAGCAGTACTTC. The genes are TRBV10-2 and TRBJ2-7; 11 positions agree with TRBD2. V trimming: 4 bases; J trimming: 1 base; junction bases outside the gene matches: 0. Germline loops: CDR1 WSHSY, CDR2 SAAADI. The CDR3 loop spans 14 amino acids.

This chain joins TRBV9 and TRBJ2-5; 11 nucleotides align to TRBD2. The CDR3 sequence is 16 residues long. V shed 2 bases, J shed 4 bases, and the junction held 7 bases outside the gene matches. Per germline, CDR1 SGDLS and CDR2 YYNGEE. The CDR3 sequence is CASSVHPGTSGETQYF. Written as DNA, the CDR3 is TGTGCCAGCAGCGTCCACCCCGGGACTAGCGGAGAGACCCAGTACTTC.

CDR3 in amino acids: CASSLSYNYGYTF. DNA for the CDR3: TGTGCCAGCAGTTTGTCCTACAACTATGGCTACACCTTC. This sequence joins TRBV12-3 or TRBV12-4 and TRBJ1-2; D call uncertain. CDR3 size: 13 residues. V was clipped by 3 bases and J by 2 bases, with 7 bases between them.

This clone was counted a single time. The V gene is TRBV19, the J gene TRBJ2-5, with 10 bases matching TRBD2. CDR3 length equals 15 residues. Per germline, CDR1 LNHDA and CDR2 SQIVND (reference sequence). V was clipped by 4 bases and J by 2 bases; unmatched bases: 4. Here the CDR3 DNA reads TGTGCCAGTAGTAGGACTAGCGGAACTCAAGAGACCCAGTACTTC. The encoded protein is CASSRTSGTQETQYF. Using reference TRBV19 and TRBJ2-5 for the parts outside the CDR3, the full variable domain is DGGITQSPKYLFRKEGQNVTLSCEQNLNHDAMYWYRQDPGQGLRLIYYSQIVNDFQKGDIAEGYSVSREKKESFPLTVTSAQKNPTAFYLCASSRTSGTQETQYFGPGTRLLVL.

V is TRBV5-1 and J is TRBJ1-4, with a possible D match to TRBD1 (6 bases). This CDR3 spans 14 amino acids. V lost 0 bases, J lost 8 bases, and 11 bases lay in between. The germline V gene has CDR1 SGHRS and CDR2 YFSETQ. CDR3 sequence reads: CASSLAGAGEKLFF. The CDR3 nucleotides read TGCGCCAGCAGCTTGGCAGGGGCGGGAGAAAAACTGTTTTTT.

CDR3 DNA: TGCAGCGCCGAGAGGGACCTGAACACTGAAGCTTTCTTT. Translating gives CSAERDLNTEAFF. V gene TRBV29-1 combines with J gene TRBJ1-1, with a weak D call TRBD1 (5 bases). The germline gives CDR1 SQVTM, CDR2 ANQGSEA. Trimming pared 7 bases from V and 0 bases from J, leaving 12 bases between. This CDR3 contains 13 residues.

This clone was seen once. This chain joins TRBV27 and TRBJ1-3; 7 bases line up with TRBD1. Germline CDR1 is MNHEY and CDR2 is SMNVEV (reference sequence). V lost 5 bases and J lost 2; bases outside the gene matches: 0. This CDR3 spans 13 amino acids. The CDR3 reads CASSQGAGNTIYF. The CDR3 bases are TGTGCCAGCAGTCAGGGGGCTGGAAACACCATATATTTT.

Comment on this clone: The junction differs from germline at one of its ends, possibly a read error. The chain recombines TRBV7-7 with TRBJ1-3, with unresolved D. This CDR3 comprises 13 residues. Per the germline V gene, CDR1 is SSHAT and CDR2 is FNYEAQ (reference sequence). The CDR3 sequence: CASSSSPGNTIYF. The CDR3 DNA is TGTGCTAGCAGCTCCTCTCCTGGAAACACCATATATTTT. The complete variable domain, with remaining parts taken from reference TRBV7-7 and TRBJ1-3, reads GAGVSQSPRYKVTKRGQDVTLRCDPISSHATLYWYQQALGQGPEFLTYFNYEAQPDKSGLPSDRFSAERPEGSISTLTIQRTEQRDSAMYRCASSSSPGNTIYFGEGSWLTVV.

The CDR3 reads CASSPRIAKRGGSYNEQFF. The CDR3 region has the DNA TGTGCCAGCAGCCCCCGAATCGCGAAGCGGGGGGGCTCCTACAATGAGCAGTTCTTC. This chain uses TRBV7-9 with TRBJ2-1, with TRBD2 matching over 10 bases. Germline-derived CDR1 and CDR2 are SEHNR and FQNEAQ (reference sequence). The CDR3 consists of 19 residues. Trimming cost V 5 bases and J 0 bases; bases outside gene matches: 13.

The gene calls are TRBV27 and TRBJ1-1, with D tentatively TRBD1 (6 bases). From germline, CDR1 is MNHEY and CDR2 SMNVEV (reference sequence). The CDR3 is made up of 14 amino acids. The V end lost 6 bases, the J end lost 11 bases, and 22 bases lay between the germline ends. Here the CDR3 DNA reads TGTGCCAGCAGCTCAACCACCGGGACATTATTGGCTTTCTTT. Its protein product is CASSSTTGTLLAFF.

The rearrangement uses TRBV11-2 and TRBJ1-2; D uncertain. The V gene lost 1 base and the J gene lost 6 bases, with 12 bases spanning the gap. The CDR3 runs 14 residues. Germline V gene data show CDR1 as SGHAT and CDR2 as FQNNGV. CDR3 sequence (DNA): TGTGCCAGCAGCTTAGTTATAGGGAAGGATGGCTACACCTTC. This codes for CASSLVIGKDGYTF.

DNA for the CDR3: TGCGCCAGCAGGAGATCGGGACAGGGATACACCGGGGAGCTGTTTTTT. Translating it yields CASRRSGQGYTGELFF. This rearrangement joins TRBV5-1 to TRBJ2-2; TRBD1 matches 9 bases. After removal of 5 bases from V and 3 bases from J, the junction contained 8 bases not matched to a gene. Germline CDR1 is SGHRS and CDR2 is YFSETQ. CDR3 length: 16 amino acids.

The gene calls are TRBV14 and TRBJ1-4, with D possibly being TRBD1 (6 bases). This CDR3 contains 15 residues. The germline V gene has CDR1 SGHDN and CDR2 FVKESK. Trimming stripped 2 bases from V and 12 bases from J, with 19 bases between. The CDR3 reads CASSQSPGQRGELFF. Written as DNA, the CDR3 is TGTGCCAGCAGCCAATCGCCTGGGCAAAGGGGGGAACTGTTTTTT. The full variable domain, completed using reference TRBV14 and TRBJ1-4, is EAGVTQFPSHSVIEKGQTVTLRCDPISGHDNLYWYRRVMGKEIKFLLHFVKESKQDESGMPNNRFLAERTGGTYSTLKVQPAELEDSGVYFCASSQSPGQRGELFFGSGTQLSVL.

This chain links TRBV5-6 with TRBJ2-1, with 9 positions matching TRBD2. Germline assignment: CDR1 SGHDT and CDR2 YYEEEE. J gave up 12 bases and V 2 bases, and 3 bases lay outside the gene matches. The length of the CDR3 is 12 residues. The CDR3 DNA sequence: TGTGCCAGCAGCTTTAGCGGGAGCGGGCAGTTCTTC. Translated: CASSFSGSGQFF.

The chain couples TRBV9 to TRBJ2-1; possible D gene TRBD2, 5 bases. Trimming stripped 0 bases from V and 7 bases from J, with 14 bases between. Germline CDR1 reads SGDLS; CDR2 reads YYNGEE. The CDR3 extends over 15 amino acids. CDR3 nucleotide sequence: TGTGCCAGCAGCGTAGGAGGGCGATTACAGAATGAGCAGTTCTTC. Encoded protein: CASSVGGRLQNEQFF.

In DNA form, the CDR3 reads TGTGCCAGCAGCTTGGCAGACTACGGGGGGGGAGATACGCAGTATTTT. As protein: CASSLADYGGGDTQYF. The chain joins TRBV5-4 to TRBJ2-3, with 8 bases fitting TRBD2. Germline V gives CDR1 SGHNT, CDR2 YYREEE (reference sequence). The CDR3 is made up of 16 amino acids. With 0 bases clipped from V and 5 bases from J, the junction kept 8 bases outside the gene matches.